This T cell receptor (beta chain) was obtained from a study of blood T cells in healthy people across ages. This CDR3 is built from 15 residues. V was shortened by 4 bases and J by 7 bases, with 16 bases between the two germline ends. Germline lookup yields CDR1 MDHEN and CDR2 SYDVKM. Sample-barcoded 5' priming and a J-beta primer mix drove a second PCR of roughly 6 to 12 cycles. In TCRdb, the 5' RACE reads were re-called with MiXCR into one record per CDR3 protein. The sample lists hundreds of thousands of distinct CDR3 sequences, under 30% occurring once. This clonotype was counted many times. This sample was shared with a second study, whose subject was T cells of mothers and their children.

Material for sequencing was blood. The chain has TRBV28 and TRBJ1-4; D ambiguous. The origin of this receptor is a boy aged 5-17 years in good health. In DNA, the CDR3 is TGTGCCAGCAGTTCCCCAAGGGTACTCGGTGAAAAACTGTTTTTT. Translated: CASSSPRVLGEKLFF.